One sample yielded the 27 T cell receptor beta chains listed below, sequenced in a study of shared clonotypes between healthy human individuals (TCRdb year 2020). The library was made by the immunoSEQ multiplex PCR assay. TCRdb mirrors the immuneACCESS table, restricted to in-frame sequences. Some clones are absent from its copies; in checked studies, under half trace to an unresolved V gene, and the reason for the others is unknown. For this sample the table gives roughly 1 million clones, of which about 80% were detected only once. 0.52% of the sample lies in the top ten. Material for sequencing was memory CD4+ T cells from PBMCs. Sample cell subset or site, as interpreted from the label and publication: CD45RA-negative fraction. Receptors originate from a man younger than 35 in good health. Some clones in this sample may be carry-over from other donors' samples.

The chain links TRBV2 to TRBJ2-1; tentatively, D is TRBD1 (6 bases). This CDR3 is built from 13 residues. Germline assignment: CDR1 SNHLY and CDR2 FYNNEI. V lost 3 bases and J lost 10, with 13 bases in between. CDR3 residues: CASSDSLDSEQFF. DNA for the CDR3: TGTGCCAGCAGTGACTCCCTGGACAGCGAGCAGTTCTTC. The full variable domain, completed using reference TRBV2 and TRBJ2-1, is EPEVTQTPSHQVTQMGQEVILRCVPISNHLYFYWYRQILGQKVEFLVSFYNNEISEKSEIFDDQFSVERPDGSNFTLKIRSTKLEDSAMYFCASSDSLDSEQFFGPGTRLTVL.

A few counts support this clone. The same CDR3 is also encoded by other DNA sequences in this sample. The gene calls are TRBV2 and TRBJ2-7; TRBD1 matches at 9 bases. The CDR3 length is 14 residues. Germline loops: CDR1 SNHLY, CDR2 FYNNEI. V shed 6 bases and J 4 bases; nucleotides not matched to a gene: 7. The CDR3 coding sequence is TGTGCCAGCAGCTCCGGGACAGGGTCTTACGAGCAGTACTTC. This codes for CASSSGTGSYEQYF. The complete variable domain, with remaining parts taken from reference TRBV2 and TRBJ2-7, reads EPEVTQTPSHQVTQMGQEVILRCVPISNHLYFYWYRQILGQKVEFLVSFYNNEISEKSEIFDDQFSVERPDGSNFTLKIRSTKLEDSAMYFCASSSGTGSYEQYFGPGTRLTVT.

About this clone: At one end the junction does not follow the germline gene, possibly because of a read error. The chain recombines TRBV28 with TRBJ2-3, with D unresolved. CDR3 length: 11 amino acids. Per germline, CDR1 MDHEN and CDR2 SYDVKM. CDR3 in amino acids: CASRLSDTQYF. CDR3 nucleotide sequence: TGTGCCAGCAGGTTATCGGATACGCAGTATTTT. Supplemented by reference TRBV28 and TRBJ2-3, the full variable domain reads DVKVTQSSRYLVKRTGEKVFLECVQDMDHENMFWYRQDPGLGLRLIYFSYDVKMKEKGDIPEGYSVSREKKERFSLILESASTNQTSMYLCASRLSDTQYFGPGTRLTVL.

CDR3 coding DNA: TGTGCCAGCAGCCAAGATTTGGATAGTACCTATAATTCACCCCTCCACTTT. Translating gives CASSQDLDSTYNSPLHF. The chain couples TRBV4-2 to TRBJ1-6; D is unresolved. Between the trimmed V and J ends, which lost 0 bases and 2 bases, there was a span of 11 bases. CDR3 size: 17 residues. Germline CDR1 and CDR2: LGHNA and YNFKEQ.

The CDR3 sequence: CASSDSGIYEQYF. CDR3 DNA: TGTGCCAGCAGCGACAGCGGGATTTACGAGCAGTACTTC. This chain uses TRBV27 with TRBJ2-7; 7 nucleotides match TRBD2. V lost 6 bases to trimming and J lost 4 bases; unmatched junction nucleotides: 6. Germline V gene sequence: CDR1 MNHEY, CDR2 SMNVEV (reference sequence). This CDR3 comprises 13 residues.

V is TRBV6-6 and J is TRBJ1-1, with no clear D. This CDR3 has 12 residues. V lost 2 bases to trimming and J lost 8 bases, with 9 bases between them. CDR1 MNHNY and CDR2 SVGAGI come from the germline V gene (reference sequence). As DNA, the CDR3 is TGTGCCAGCAGTTACGAGGCATGGGAAGCTTTCTTT. Translation: CASSYEAWEAFF.

The V and J genes are TRBV28 and TRBJ1-2; tentatively, D is TRBD1 (5 bases). The V end lost 7 bases, the J end lost 3 bases, and 15 bases lay between the germline ends. CDR1 MDHEN and CDR2 SYDVKM come from the germline V gene. The CDR3 covers 14 residues. The CDR3, as DNA: TGTGCCAGCACTTGGCCGGGGGTTGACTATGGCTACACCTTC. This codes for CASTWPGVDYGYTF.

The V and J genes are TRBV28 and TRBJ2-7, with 7 bases aligning to TRBD2. After removal of 6 bases from V and 13 bases from J, the junction contained 9 bases not matched to a gene. This CDR3 contains 11 residues. Germline-derived CDR1 and CDR2 are MDHEN and SYDVKM. CDR3 nucleotide sequence: TGTGCCAGCAGCGCCCTCGGGGGGAGATACTTC. Residues: CASSALGGRYF.

This chain links TRBV28 with TRBJ2-3; TRBD2 might be the D (6 bases). Germline V gives CDR1 MDHEN, CDR2 SYDVKM. This CDR3 spans 16 amino acids. Trimming took 5 bases from V and 2 from J, leaving 17 bases between them. The CDR3 reads CASSPTGTPNTDTQYF. The CDR3 DNA reads TGTGCCAGCAGTCCTACCGGGACTCCTAACACAGATACGCAGTATTTT. Filled out from reference TRBV28 and TRBJ2-3, the complete variable domain reads DVKVTQSSRYLVKRTGEKVFLECVQDMDHENMFWYRQDPGLGLRLIYFSYDVKMKEKGDIPEGYSVSREKKERFSLILESASTNQTSMYLCASSPTGTPNTDTQYFGPGTRLTVL.

Points on this clone: The junction departs from the called germline gene at one end, perhaps through a read error. This chain connects TRBV13 to TRBJ2-2; D may match TRBD1 or TRBD2 (5 bases each). CDR1 and CDR2 from the germline V gene are PRHDT and FYEKMQ (reference sequence). The CDR3 consists of 12 residues. The CDR3 DNA reads TGTGCCAGCAGCTTAAAGGACCGGGACCTGTTTTTT. It is translated as CASSLKDRDLFF.

About this clone: The same CDR3 can be traced to other DNA sequences in this sample. The rearrangement uses TRBV28 and TRBJ1-1; D call uncertain. The CDR3 contains 12 residues. Germline V gives CDR1 MDHEN, CDR2 SYDVKM. Trimming left V 9 bases short and J 1 base short, with 9 bases between. The CDR3 DNA reads as TGTGCCAGTCTACGGGGGAACACTGAAGCTTTCTTT. This sequence encodes CASLRGNTEAFF. Full variable domain (missing parts from reference TRBV28 and TRBJ1-1): DVKVTQSSRYLVKRTGEKVFLECVQDMDHENMFWYRQDPGLGLRLIYFSYDVKMKEKGDIPEGYSVSREKKERFSLILESASTNQTSMYLCASLRGNTEAFFGQGTRLTVV.

DNA of the CDR3: TGTGCCAGCAGTCCCCTCGGGTCCTCTGGAAACACCATATATTTT. Encoded protein: CASSPLGSSGNTIYF. This chain joins TRBV27 and TRBJ1-3; D gene unclear. The germline V and J ends were trimmed by 5 bases and 0 bases, with 11 bases remaining between them. Germline V gene lookup returns CDR1 MNHEY and CDR2 SMNVEV (reference sequence). The CDR3 is 15 amino acids.

Ten or more counts support this clone. The V call is TRBV7-9, the J call TRBJ2-2; D is possibly TRBD1 (7 bases). Germline V gene data show CDR1 as SEHNR and CDR2 as FQNEAQ (reference sequence). Trimming took 7 bases from V and 2 from J, leaving 17 bases between them. This CDR3 region has 16 residues. CDR3 residues: CASILGRGENTGELFF. The CDR3 coding sequence is TGTGCCAGCATCCTGGGCAGGGGGGAAAACACCGGGGAGCTGTTTTTT.

J is TRBJ2-6 and V is TRBV10-3, with a weak D call TRBD1 (6 bases). Trimming cost V 6 bases and J 0 bases, with 12 bases left between them. This CDR3 contains 16 residues. Germline V gene sequence: CDR1 ENHRY, CDR2 SYGVKD. This chain's CDR3 is CAISPGQSSGANVLTF. CDR3 bases: TGTGCCATCAGCCCGGGACAAAGCTCTGGGGCCAACGTCCTGACTTTC.

The chain joins TRBV5-1 to TRBJ2-3; 7 bases agree with TRBD1. The CDR3 runs 13 residues. Germline trimming cut 2 bases from V and 4 bases from J; bases unmatched to any gene: 1. Germline V gene data show CDR1 as SGHRS and CDR2 as YFSETQ. The CDR3 bases are TGCGCCAGCAGCTTCCAGGGGGCAGATACGCAGTATTTT. It codes for CASSFQGADTQYF.

The CDR3 spells CASSLASSGMKAFF. The CDR3 DNA is TGTGCCAGCAGCTTGGCCTCGTCAGGGATGAAAGCTTTCTTT. The chain joins TRBV5-5 to TRBJ1-1; the D gene is possibly TRBD1 (5 bases). CDR1 is SGHKS, CDR2 YYEKEE, per germline (reference sequence). V was shortened by 0 bases and J by 9 bases, with 15 bases between the two germline ends. CDR3 length: 14 amino acids.

The chain links TRBV5-4 to TRBJ1-2; the D gene is possibly TRBD1 (5 bases). This CDR3 has 14 residues. Between the trimmed V and J ends, which lost 2 bases and 3 bases, there was a span of 11 bases. Germline V gene sequence: CDR1 SGHNT, CDR2 YYREEE (reference sequence). CDR3 in amino acids: CASSFRGGDYGYTF. The DNA for the CDR3 is TGTGCCAGCAGCTTCCGTGGGGGGGACTATGGCTACACCTTC.

DNA of the CDR3: TGTGCCAGCACCGCGGGGCAACTCTACGAGCAGTACTTC. Translation gives CASTAGQLYEQYF. The chain links TRBV28 to TRBJ2-7, with D perhaps TRBD2 (6 bases). The CDR3 is 13 residues long. CDR1 is MDHEN, CDR2 SYDVKM, per germline. Trimming cost V 7 bases and J 3 bases, with 13 bases left between them.

The V and J genes are TRBV19 and TRBJ1-2; D is possibly TRBD1 (6 bases). CDR1 LNHDA and CDR2 SQIVND come from the germline V gene (reference sequence). The CDR3 runs 14 residues. V dropped 3 bases and J dropped 6 bases, with 14 bases sitting between them. Written as DNA, the CDR3 is TGTGCCAGTAGTATTCGCCAGGGGATGAATGGCTACACCTTC. This codes for CASSIRQGMNGYTF.

As concerns this clone: The identical CDR3 is also encoded by other nucleotide sequences in the sample. The rearrangement links TRBV7-3 to TRBJ2-2, with 12 bases identical to TRBD2. The CDR3 runs 15 residues. The junction had 2 bases not matched to a gene; V was cut back by 5 bases and J by 4 bases. CDR1 and CDR2 from the germline V gene are SGHTA and FQGTGA. In DNA, the CDR3 is TGTGCCAGCAGCCTGGGACTAGCGGGCACCGGGGAGCTGTTTTTT. It translates to CASSLGLAGTGELFF.

The chain employs TRBV30 and TRBJ1-4; D unclear. Per germline, CDR1 GTSNPN and CDR2 SVGIG (reference sequence). The CDR3 is 14 residues long. The V gene lost 4 bases and the J gene lost 2 bases, with 11 bases spanning the gap. CDR3 residues: CAWTRTVTNEKLFF. The CDR3 nucleotides read TGTGCCTGGACTAGGACGGTCACTAATGAAAAACTGTTTTTT.

The genes are TRBV30 and TRBJ2-7; D is possibly TRBD1 (5 bases). CDR1 and CDR2 (germline): GTSNPN, SVGIG (reference sequence). The CDR3 length is 13 residues. The V gene lost 1 base and the J gene lost 6 bases, with 13 bases spanning the gap. CDR3 bases: TGTGCCTGGAGTGAAAGCAGGGCATCCGAGCAGTACTTC. Translated, it gives CAWSESRASEQYF.

The V gene is TRBV10-3, the J gene TRBJ2-3; D perhaps matches TRBD2 (6 bases). The V and J ends lost 8 bases and 7 bases respectively, with 19 bases between them. The germline V gene has CDR1 ENHRY and CDR2 SYGVKD. The CDR3 sequence is 14 residues long. The CDR3 DNA follows: TGTGCCATCTGGGACTCCAATGGGGTTAATACGCAGTATTTT. It is translated as CAIWDSNGVNTQYF.

In this sample, this clone turned up once. This chain joins TRBV30 and TRBJ2-7, with D tentatively TRBD1 or TRBD2 (6 bases each). The CDR3 has 15 amino acids. The germline V gene has CDR1 GTSNPN and CDR2 SVGIG (reference sequence). The ends were cut back, 1 base at V and 5 bases at J, with 18 bases in the middle. The CDR3 DNA follows: TGTGCCTGGAGTGGATGGGAGGCAGGGGCCGACGAGCAGTACTTC. As protein: CAWSGWEAGADEQYF.

The chain is built from TRBV9 and TRBJ1-2, with unresolved D. V was cut by 0 bases and J by 8 bases, with 11 bases left in between. Germline V gene sequence: CDR1 SGDLS, CDR2 YYNGEE. This CDR3 is built from 13 residues. CDR3 in amino acids: CASSVGLGRGYTF. The CDR3 bases are TGTGCCAGCAGCGTAGGGTTAGGGAGGGGCTACACCTTC.

CDR3 sequence: CASSLFTGGSYNEQFF. In nucleotides, the CDR3 is TGTGCCAGCAGTTTATTTACAGGGGGCTCCTACAATGAGCAGTTCTTC. The chain has TRBV28 and TRBJ2-1; 8 positions agree with TRBD1. The germline V gene has CDR1 MDHEN and CDR2 SYDVKM. The V segment lost 1 base and the J segment 0 bases; nucleotides outside the gene matches: 2. CDR3 length: 16 residues. The complete variable domain, with remaining parts taken from reference TRBV28 and TRBJ2-1, reads DVKVTQSSRYLVKRTGEKVFLECVQDMDHENMFWYRQDPGLGLRLIYFSYDVKMKEKGDIPEGYSVSREKKERFSLILESASTNQTSMYLCASSLFTGGSYNEQFFGPGTRLTVL.

V is TRBV30 and J is TRBJ2-3; the match to TRBD2 covers 10 bases. This CDR3 region has 14 residues. CDR1 is GTSNPN, CDR2 SVGIG, per germline (reference sequence). Trimming cost V 4 bases and J 2 bases; bases outside gene matches: 3. The CDR3 is CAWKLAGSTDTQYF. The CDR3 DNA follows: TGTGCCTGGAAACTAGCGGGATCCACAGATACGCAGTATTTT. The complete variable domain, with remaining parts taken from reference TRBV30 and TRBJ2-3, reads SQTIHQWPATLVQPVGSPLSLECTVEGTSNPNLYWYRQAAGRGLQLLFYSVGIGQISSEVPQNLSASRPQDRQFILSSKKLLLSDSGFYLCAWKLAGSTDTQYFGPGTRLTVL.